The rows below give T cell receptor beta chains drawn from one sample of a study of cytomegalovirus exposure and HLA in healthy donors. The protocol was immunoSEQ multiplex PCR, while the TCRdb copy is restricted to in-frame clones and leaves out a portion. The sample has 100,000 to 150,000 clones; the top ten hold under 3.5%. The source material was PBMCs. Receptors originate from a man aged 30 to 45 in good health and CMV-seronegative. Each CDR3 is given with its conserved first and last residue. Each record gives: V gene, CDR3 protein.

TRBV19	CASSIGGRPTSEQYF
TRBV7-3	CASSLRVGQGHEQYF
TRBV4-3	CASSAGQVPYYGYTF
TRBV28	CASTHRRHYEQYF
TRBV4-2	CASSLGTGVSGQPQHF
TRBV19	CASSTHDSIYEQYF
TRBV6-1	CASRDRDRVLDEQYF
TRBV4-3	CASSQRTGDYEQYF
TRBV11-3	CASSLEGGRNQPQHF
TRBV11-2	CASSLERESYEQYF
TRBV29-1	CSVEDQQTSGSYEQYF
TRBV7-3	CASSLADNNEQFF
TRBV4-1	CASSQDWTMSSYEQYF
TRBV29-1	CSVEDRTHTGELFF
TRBV5-4	CASSLGQGAYEQYF
TRBV13	CASSSRPSPGDEQYF
TRBV29-1	CSVVGAYEQYF
TRBV2	CASIRLAGVSGANVLTF
TRBV6-1	CASRRGFGSGQPQHF
TRBV28	CASSLRQLNTEAFF
TRBV18	CASSPAGSSSGGAKNIQYF
TRBV2	CASSEPRDRGRTEAFF
TRBV7-9	CASSSNRGPMNTEAFF
TRBV5-6	CASSFQDRVDTEAFF
TRBV5-4	CASSLWTSGPYNEQFF
TRBV18	CASSQTSGITNEQFF
TRBV5-1	CASKARRETYNEQFF
TRBV4-2	CASSRGLAGTSYEQYF
TRBV2	CASKAGGSNQPQHF
TRBV5-1	CASSLVRNNEQFF